The clone carrying this T cell receptor beta chain was recorded a few times. Its antigen is currently unknown. This entry is derived from a study of T cell repertoires in cytomegalovirus infection. Turning to the study itself: Public TCR beta signatures provided an indication of both CMV infection and a matching HLA type.

There are 17 residues in the CDR3. V lost 5 bases and J lost 3; bases outside the gene matches: 8. CDR1 and CDR2 from the germline V gene are MNHNS and SASEGT. A single record per CDR3 protein comes from TCRdb applying MiXCR to the reads. The sample lists around 290,000 distinct CDR3 sequences, roughly 24% occurring once. Regarding the study as a whole: Ex vivo responses were dominated by HLA-C-restricted CMV-specific TCR beta clonotypes. Totalled public TCR beta family frequency picked out people who carried CMV plus the relevant HLA.

The sequenced sample was PBMCs. The TCR sequence derives from a human donor in good health (CMV status not recorded). Some clones in this sample may be carry-over from other donors' samples. The V gene is TRBV6-1, the J gene TRBJ2-2; 11 positions match TRBD2. CDR3 amino acids: CASSWGSLAGDTGELFF. CDR3 coding DNA: TGTGCCAGCAGTTGGGGTTCACTAGCGGGGGACACCGGGGAGCTGTTTTTT.